This T cell receptor beta chain emerged from a study of CXCR3-negative and CXCR3-positive naive CD8 T cells. Study-wide findings and caveats: Most assays used freshly isolated PBMCs, as cryopreservation partially reduced CXCR3. In naive cells, CXCR3-negative and CXCR3-positive subsets had similar TRBV-TRBJ usage; memory cells differed.

Germline CDR1 and CDR2: LGHNA and YNFKEQ. The CDR3 spans 17 residues. As for this clonotype: Its antigen remains unidentified.

cDNA libraries for TRB were generated by 5' RACE incorporating UMI labels. TCRdb re-called the 5' RACE reads and catalogs CDR3 proteins one per entry, DNA excluded. The listing contains 100,000 to 150,000 distinct CDR3 sequences. The sequence came from a human donor in good health. Some clones in this sample may be carry-over from other donors' samples. V and J are TRBV4-2 and TRBJ2-7; TCRdb lists TRBD2, though no DNA is available to test this call. What was sequenced was naive CXCR3- CD8+ T cells from blood. Regarding subset: CD45RO-CCR7+CD27+CD95- naive CD8+ T cells lacking CXCR3 (TNR3-). The CDR3 is CASSPRWELAGAYEQYF.